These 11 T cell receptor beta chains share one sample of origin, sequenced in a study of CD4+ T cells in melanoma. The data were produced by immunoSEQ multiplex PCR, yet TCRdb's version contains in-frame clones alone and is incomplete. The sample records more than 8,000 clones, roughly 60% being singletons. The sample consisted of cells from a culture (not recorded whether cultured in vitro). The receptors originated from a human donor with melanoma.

The CDR3 DNA follows: TGTGCCAGCGGTGCAGGGCTTAGAGCTGAAGCTTTCTTT. Translating it yields CASGAGLRAEAFF. V gene TRBV7-2 combines with J gene TRBJ1-1, with a weak D call TRBD1 (5 bases). CDR3 length: 13 amino acids. Germline V gene lookup returns CDR1 SGHTA and CDR2 FQGNSA. The V end was cut by 8 bases, the J end by 6 bases, with 16 bases between. The full variable domain, in which reference TRBV7-2 and TRBJ1-1 provide the parts outside the CDR3, is GAGVSQSPSNKVTEKGKDVELRCDPISGHTALYWYRQSLGQGLEFLIYFQGNSAPDKSGLPSDRFSAERTGGSVSTLTIQRTQQEDSAVYLCASGAGLRAEAFFGQGTRLTVV.

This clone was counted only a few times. CDR3 amino acids: CATSKGIEANYGYTF. The CDR3 DNA sequence: TGTGCCACCAGCAAAGGGATTGAGGCTAACTATGGCTACACCTTC. The chain carries TRBV15 and TRBJ1-2; D is unresolved. The germline CDR1 and CDR2 sequences are LNHNV and YYDKDF (reference sequence). V gave up 4 bases and J gave up 0 bases, with 12 bases separating them. The CDR3 loop spans 15 amino acids.

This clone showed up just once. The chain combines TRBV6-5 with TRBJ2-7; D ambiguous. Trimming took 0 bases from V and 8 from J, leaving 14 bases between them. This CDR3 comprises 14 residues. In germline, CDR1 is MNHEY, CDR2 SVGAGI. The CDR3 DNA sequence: TGTGCCAGCAGTTACTCGGGCGGCGCCTGGAAGCAGTACTTC. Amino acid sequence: CASSYSGGAWKQYF.

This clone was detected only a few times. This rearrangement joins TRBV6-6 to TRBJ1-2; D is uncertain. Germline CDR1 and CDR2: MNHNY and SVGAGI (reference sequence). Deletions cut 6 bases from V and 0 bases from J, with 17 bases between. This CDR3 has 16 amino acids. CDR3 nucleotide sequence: TGTGCCAGCAGCCTACTTCCGGCGGCTACTAACTATGGCTACACCTTC. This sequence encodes CASSLLPAATNYGYTF.

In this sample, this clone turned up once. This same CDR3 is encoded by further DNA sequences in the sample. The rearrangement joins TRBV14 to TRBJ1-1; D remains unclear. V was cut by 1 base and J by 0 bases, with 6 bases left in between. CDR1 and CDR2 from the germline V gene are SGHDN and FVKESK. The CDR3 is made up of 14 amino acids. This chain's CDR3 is CASSQAGMNTEAFF. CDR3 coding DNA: TGTGCCAGCAGCCAAGCGGGTATGAACACTGAAGCTTTCTTT.

The CDR3 here is CASSSGDYTGELFF. The CDR3, as DNA: TGCGCCAGCAGCTCCGGGGACTACACCGGGGAGCTGTTTTTT. The V and J genes are TRBV5-1 and TRBJ2-2; a weak D match, TRBD2 (6 bases). Germline assignment: CDR1 SGHRS and CDR2 YFSETQ. This CDR3 comprises 14 residues. Trimming cost V 3 bases and J 3 bases, with 9 bases left between them.

CDR3 protein: CASSFVGEQYF. CDR3 DNA sequence: TGTGCCAGCAGTTTCGTGGGAGAGCAGTACTTC. The chain joins TRBV6-6 to TRBJ2-7, with D unclear. Trimming removed 4 bases at V and 7 bases at J, with 8 bases between. The CDR3 runs to 11 residues. The germline CDR1 and CDR2 sequences are MNHNY and SVGAGI (reference sequence).

The CDR3 reads CASSLGQGNTYEQYF. CDR3 DNA: TGTGCCAGCAGCCTTGGACAGGGTAATACCTACGAGCAGTACTTC. The chain is built from TRBV9 and TRBJ2-7; 8 positions match TRBD1. Germline CDR1 SGDLS, CDR2 YYNGEE. Trimming took 4 bases from V and 2 from J; bases not matched to a gene: 8. The CDR3 has 15 residues.

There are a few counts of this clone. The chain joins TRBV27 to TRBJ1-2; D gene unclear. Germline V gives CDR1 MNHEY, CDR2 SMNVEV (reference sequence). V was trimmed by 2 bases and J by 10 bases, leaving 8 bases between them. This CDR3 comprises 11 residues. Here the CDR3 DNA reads TGTGCCAGCAGTTTAGGAGGGTACTACACCTTC. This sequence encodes CASSLGGYYTF.

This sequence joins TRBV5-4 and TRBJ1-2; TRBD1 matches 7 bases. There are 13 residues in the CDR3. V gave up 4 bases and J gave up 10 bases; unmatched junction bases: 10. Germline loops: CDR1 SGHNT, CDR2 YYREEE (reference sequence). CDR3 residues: CASSQTGKRDYTF. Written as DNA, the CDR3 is TGTGCCAGCAGCCAGACAGGGAAGCGAGACTACACCTTC.

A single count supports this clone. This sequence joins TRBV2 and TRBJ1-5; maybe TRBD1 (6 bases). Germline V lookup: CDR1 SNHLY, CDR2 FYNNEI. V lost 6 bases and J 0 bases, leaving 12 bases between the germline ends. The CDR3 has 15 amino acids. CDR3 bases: TGTGCCAGCAGCTCTACAGGGCTTAGCAATCAGCCCCAGCATTTT. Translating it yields CASSSTGLSNQPQHF. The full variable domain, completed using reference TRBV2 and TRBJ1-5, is EPEVTQTPSHQVTQMGQEVILRCVPISNHLYFYWYRQILGQKVEFLVSFYNNEISEKSEIFDDQFSVERPDGSNFTLKIRSTKLEDSAMYFCASSSTGLSNQPQHFGDGTRLSIL.